Given below is one T cell receptor beta chain in context. The antigen is unknown. Sequenced by immunoSEQ multiplex PCR; TCRdb stores in-frame clones only, minus some. The table lists about 130,000 clones, about 91% of them singletons. This sample stems from a study of T cell responses to AZD1222 COVID-19 vaccine. Study information: Pooled in the analysis were second doses at about 4 or about 12 weeks.

Overall study findings and caveats: White British people made up most donors, females outnumbered males, and clonal diversity was possibly underestimated.

V dropped 5 bases and J dropped 3; count of bases not matched to a gene: 22. The germline gives CDR1 LNHDA, CDR2 SQIVND (reference sequence). This CDR3 region has 21 residues. Sample: peripheral blood, taken on day 0 of AZD1222 vaccination. This chain uses TRBV19 with TRBJ2-2, with 9 bases lining up with TRBD2. The receptor was isolated from an adult in good health. For the CDR3, the DNA is TGTGCCAGTAGTTCCAGGGGGGGACTAGCCTTCGGGAGGGCCTACACCGGGGAGCTGTTTTTT. As protein: CASSSRGGLAFGRAYTGELFF.